A single sample is the source of the 25 T cell receptor beta chains below, sequenced in a study of blood T cells in healthy people across ages. Primers used in a second PCR of roughly 6 to 11 cycles were a sample-barcoded 5' primer and a J-beta primer mix. MiXCR, applied by TCRdb to the 5' RACE reads, yields one record per CDR3 protein. The repertoire holds over 1,200,000 distinct CDR3 sequences, with 45% to 70% as singletons. The specimen was blood. These receptors were obtained from a man between 18 and 35 years old in good health.

The rearrangement joins TRBV12-3 or TRBV12-4 to TRBJ1-5, with D possibly matching TRBD1 (6 bases). The CDR3 runs to 19 residues. Trimming took 6 bases from V and 2 from J, leaving 26 bases between them. The CDR3: CASSSTTGRPEWGNQPQHF. In DNA, the CDR3 is TGTGCCAGCAGCTCCACTACAGGGCGTCCTGAGTGGGGCAATCAGCCCCAGCATTTT.

The chain recombines TRBV6-5 with TRBJ2-1; D gene ambiguous. The germline V gene encodes CDR1 MNHEY and CDR2 SVGAGI. Trimming cost V 2 bases and J 5 bases, with 13 bases left between them. There are 15 residues in the CDR3. The CDR3 coding sequence is TGTGCCAGCAGTTACCCCTGGACGCGAAACAATGAGCAGTTCTTC. Translation gives CASSYPWTRNNEQFF.

The J gene is TRBJ2-5, the V gene TRBV6-1, with 7 positions matching TRBD1. CDR1 MNHNS and CDR2 SASEGT come from the germline V gene. The trim removed 2 bases at V and 11 bases at J, leaving 17 bases unmatched. The CDR3 length is 16 residues. The CDR3 nucleotides read TGTGCCAGCAGTGAATATGGGACAGATTCCTACAATGAGCAGTACTTC. Amino acid sequence: CASSEYGTDSYNEQYF.

J is TRBJ1-2 and V is TRBV12-3 or TRBV12-4, with no clear D. The CDR3 runs 16 residues. Trimming shortened V by 5 bases and J by 3 bases, and 19 bases separated the two germline ends. The CDR3 nucleotides are TGTGCCAGCAGTCCTCGTAGCGCAGAGGTCGACTATGGCTACACCTTC. It specifies CASSPRSAEVDYGYTF.

The chain carries TRBV7-9 and TRBJ2-7; 8 bases fit TRBD2. Germline V gene lookup returns CDR1 SEHNR and CDR2 FQNEAQ (reference sequence). With V trimmed by 3 bases and J by 4 bases, 8 bases remained unmatched. This CDR3 has 15 amino acids. The CDR3 protein is CASSFDSGMGYEQYF. The CDR3 DNA reads TGTGCCAGCAGCTTCGATAGCGGGATGGGTTACGAGCAGTACTTC. Based on the CDR3 plus reference TRBV7-9 and TRBJ2-7, the full variable domain is DTGVSQNPRHKITKRGQNVTFRCDPISEHNRLYWYRQTLGQGPEFLTYFQNEAQLEKSRLLSDRFSAERPKGSFSTLEIQRTEQGDSAMYLCASSFDSGMGYEQYFGPGTRLTVT.

This clonotype was seen once. This sequence joins TRBV4-1 and TRBJ2-3, with TRBD1 matching over 10 bases. Losses at the gene ends were 0 bases for V and 4 bases for J; bases not matched to a gene: 10. CDR3 length equals 18 residues. In germline, CDR1 is MGHRA, CDR2 YSYEKL. The CDR3 is CASSQDLADRGWPDTQYF. The CDR3 DNA follows: TGCGCCAGCAGCCAAGACTTAGCGGACAGGGGGTGGCCAGATACGCAGTATTTT.

As DNA, the CDR3 is TGCAGTGCTAGCCCGCTAGCGGGCTACGAGCAGTACTTC. Residues: CSASPLAGYEQYF. The chain carries TRBV20-1 and TRBJ2-7, with TRBD2 matching 8 bases. The germline V gene encodes CDR1 DFQATT and CDR2 SNEGSKA (reference sequence). The V segment lost 3 bases and the J segment 3 bases; nucleotides outside the gene matches: 4. The CDR3 extends over 13 amino acids.

This clonotype was picked up a small number of times. V is TRBV29-1 and J is TRBJ2-7; 9 nucleotides line up with TRBD2. Germline loops: CDR1 SQVTM, CDR2 ANQGSEA. The CDR3 consists of 14 residues. V was pared by 4 bases and J by 5 bases, with 9 bases of the junction left unmatched. For the CDR3, the DNA is TGCAGCGTTGGGAATATAGCGGGAGTCCACGAGCAGTACTTC. Amino acid sequence: CSVGNIAGVHEQYF.

The chain is built from TRBV4-2 and TRBJ2-5, with 10 bases fitting TRBD2. The CDR3 has 15 amino acids. CDR1 and CDR2 from the germline V gene are LGHNA and YNFKEQ. Trimming cost V 4 bases and J 11 bases; bases outside gene matches: 13. This CDR3 reads CASSPGLAEANEQYF. The CDR3 DNA sequence: TGTGCCAGCAGCCCCGGACTAGCGGAGGCCAATGAGCAGTACTTC.

This clonotype showed up just a few times. The V call is TRBV6-6, the J call TRBJ2-5; TRBD2 agrees at 10 bases. The CDR3 runs to 14 residues. Per germline, CDR1 MNHNY and CDR2 SVGAGI (reference sequence). V lost 8 bases to trimming and J lost 5 bases; unmatched junction nucleotides: 8. CDR3 sequence (DNA): TGTGCCAGCGTCGCTAGCGGGGGTGGCGAGACCCAGTACTTC. This sequence encodes CASVASGGGETQYF.

This sequence joins TRBV7-2 and TRBJ1-2, with D uncertain. V was pared by 5 bases and J by 4 bases, with 11 bases between. The CDR3 runs to 13 residues. Germline CDR1 SGHTA, CDR2 FQGNSA. CDR3 coding DNA: TGTGCCAGCAGCGTCCCCGAGCCCTATGGCTACACCTTC. The encoded protein is CASSVPEPYGYTF. The full variable domain, completed using reference TRBV7-2 and TRBJ1-2, is GAGVSQSPSNKVTEKGKDVELRCDPISGHTALYWYRQSLGQGLEFLIYFQGNSAPDKSGLPSDRFSAERTGGSVSTLTIQRTQQEDSAVYLCASSVPEPYGYTFGSGTRLTVV.

CDR3 sequence: CASSLRTQGAGNYEQYF. CDR3 in DNA: TGCGCCAGCAGCCTCAGAACACAGGGGGCGGGTAATTACGAGCAGTACTTC. This sequence joins TRBV4-1 and TRBJ2-7; TRBD1 agrees at 9 bases. Trimming removed 4 bases from V and 4 bases from J; junction bases left unmatched: 14. This CDR3 spans 17 amino acids. Germline V gene sequence: CDR1 MGHRA, CDR2 YSYEKL.

V gene TRBV7-8 combines with J gene TRBJ1-2, with D unclear. V lost 5 bases and J lost 7, with 14 bases in between. CDR3 length: 13 amino acids. CDR1 is SGHVS and CDR2 is FQNEAQ in the germline V gene. This chain's CDR3 is CASSKGGNSGYTF. The CDR3 DNA reads TGTGCCAGCAGCAAGGGAGGGAACAGTGGCTACACCTTC.

This clonotype was observed a single time. V gene TRBV25-1 combines with J gene TRBJ2-1; TRBD2 matches at 7 bases. Trimming removed 6 bases from V and 3 bases from J; junction bases left unmatched: 14. CDR3 length: 17 amino acids. CDR1 and CDR2 from the germline V gene are MGHDK and SYGVNS. The CDR3 coding sequence is TGTGCCAGCAGCTGCGATCGACGGGGGGACCACTACAATGAGCAGTTCTTC. Amino acid sequence: CASSCDRRGDHYNEQFF.

The J gene is TRBJ2-7, the V gene TRBV6-1; the D gene is possibly TRBD1 (6 bases). The germline V gene encodes CDR1 MNHNS and CDR2 SASEGT. The CDR3 loop spans 14 amino acids. Between the trimmed V and J ends, which lost 5 bases and 1 base, there was a span of 12 bases. DNA for the CDR3: TGTGCCAGCAGTAGGGACAAGGGTTCCTACGAGCAGTACTTC. It specifies CASSRDKGSYEQYF.

The gene calls are TRBV20-1 and TRBJ2-7; 8 bases align to TRBD1. CDR1 is DFQATT and CDR2 is SNEGSKA in the germline V gene (reference sequence). V lost 6 bases and J lost 0; bases outside the gene matches: 4. The CDR3 runs to 13 residues. As DNA, the CDR3 is TGCAGTGCGACGGACAGGGTCTCCTACGAGCAGTACTTC. This sequence encodes CSATDRVSYEQYF.

The V gene is TRBV20-1, the J gene TRBJ2-5; D is perhaps TRBD2 (6 bases). The CDR3 extends over 12 amino acids. The germline V gene has CDR1 DFQATT and CDR2 SNEGSKA (reference sequence). Trimming left V 6 bases short and J 2 bases short, with 10 bases between. CDR3 sequence reads: CSAPSGQETQYF. The CDR3 DNA follows: TGCAGTGCCCCAAGCGGGCAAGAGACCCAGTACTTC.

The rearrangement joins TRBV20-1 to TRBJ2-7; 7 bases match TRBD2. The CDR3 totals 13 residues. The germline CDR1 and CDR2 sequences are DFQATT and SNEGSKA (reference sequence). After removal of 3 bases from V and 1 base from J, the junction contained 3 bases not matched to a gene. The CDR3 is CSARGGTSYEQYF. The CDR3 nucleotides read TGCAGTGCTAGGGGGGGGACGTCCTACGAGCAGTACTTC.

J is TRBJ1-2 and V is TRBV29-1; the D gene is possibly TRBD1 (5 bases). The CDR3 is 11 residues long. The germline V gene encodes CDR1 SQVTM and CDR2 ANQGSEA. V was shortened by 4 bases and J by 12 bases, with 15 bases between the two germline ends. The CDR3 nucleotides read TGCAGCGTTGGCCGGCGGGACTCTGACACCTTC. Its protein product is CSVGRRDSDTF.

This chain joins TRBV27 and TRBJ2-5, with 7 bases lining up with TRBD2. The J call is doubtful: the DNA matches TRBJ2-7 better. This CDR3 region has 15 residues. Germline lookup yields CDR1 MNHEY and CDR2 SMNVEV (reference sequence). Written as DNA, the CDR3 is TGTGCCAGCAGAAACCGCGGGAGCGCCTCTTACGAGCAGTACTTC. Translation gives CASRNRGSASYEQYF.

The V call is TRBV11-2, the J call TRBJ1-2; 11 nucleotides agree with TRBD1. CDR1 is SGHAT and CDR2 is FQNNGV in the germline V gene. The CDR3 has 18 residues. Trimming cost V 5 bases and J 2 bases; bases outside gene matches: 13. CDR3 residues: CASSLTPWTGGLNYGYTF. DNA for the CDR3: TGTGCCAGCAGCCTTACTCCCTGGACAGGGGGCCTAAACTATGGCTACACCTTC.

The chain has TRBV10-3 and TRBJ2-7; no firm D call. The CDR3 consists of 11 residues. V lost 7 bases and J lost 4, with 8 bases in between. Germline V CDR1 and CDR2: ENHRY, SYGVKD. The CDR3 sequence is CAIKGSYEQYF. For the CDR3, the DNA is TGTGCCATCAAGGGATCTTACGAGCAGTACTTC.

V is TRBV2 and J is TRBJ2-7; D uncertain. The CDR3 totals 14 residues. Trimming removed 7 bases at V and 0 bases at J, with 13 bases between. Germline V gene sequence: CDR1 SNHLY, CDR2 FYNNEI. Written as DNA, the CDR3 is TGTGCCAGCATCCAGGACGGCAACTCCTACGAGCAGTACTTC. This gives the protein CASIQDGNSYEQYF.

This chain uses TRBV20-1 with TRBJ2-7, with D perhaps TRBD1 or TRBD2 (7 bases each). V shed 8 bases and J shed 3 bases, with 14 bases lying between them. The CDR3 length is 12 residues. Germline CDR1 DFQATT, CDR2 SNEGSKA (reference sequence). CDR3 nucleotides: TGCAGTCAGGGGGGGGAAATCTACGAGCAGTACTTC. As protein: CSQGGEIYEQYF.

This clonotype was counted only a few times. The chain joins TRBV4-1 to TRBJ2-7; D gene ambiguous. The CDR3 contains 15 residues. CDR1 is MGHRA and CDR2 is YSYEKL in the germline V gene. V lost 1 base, J lost 3 bases, and 13 bases lay in between. CDR3 nucleotides: TGCGCCAGCAGCCAAGGAGACGGAGCTCACTACGAGCAGTACTTC. Protein: CASSQGDGAHYEQYF.